This TCR beta chain was documented in a study of graft-versus-host responses after intestinal transplantation. Germline V gives CDR1 SGHKS, CDR2 YYEKEE (reference sequence). This CDR3 has 13 amino acids. Trimming removed 2 bases at V and 4 bases at J, with 7 bases between. Broader study findings: Maximum circulating GvH clone levels tracked with early post-transplant HvG decreases.

The protocol was immunoSEQ multiplex PCR, while the TCRdb copy is restricted to in-frame clones and leaves out a portion. The table lists about 110,000 clones, roughly 93% of them singletons. Only a few counts were recorded for this clone. Its matching antigen is unknown. This TCR was sampled from a human donor who received an intestinal transplant. The sequenced sample was unstimulated CD8+ T cells sorted from spleen or lymph node cells, obtained before intestinal transplant. The V gene is TRBV5-5, the J gene TRBJ2-1; D ambiguous. The CDR3 loop is CASSFGPYNEQFF. CDR3 sequence (DNA): TGTGCCAGCAGCTTCGGACCTTACAATGAGCAGTTCTTC.